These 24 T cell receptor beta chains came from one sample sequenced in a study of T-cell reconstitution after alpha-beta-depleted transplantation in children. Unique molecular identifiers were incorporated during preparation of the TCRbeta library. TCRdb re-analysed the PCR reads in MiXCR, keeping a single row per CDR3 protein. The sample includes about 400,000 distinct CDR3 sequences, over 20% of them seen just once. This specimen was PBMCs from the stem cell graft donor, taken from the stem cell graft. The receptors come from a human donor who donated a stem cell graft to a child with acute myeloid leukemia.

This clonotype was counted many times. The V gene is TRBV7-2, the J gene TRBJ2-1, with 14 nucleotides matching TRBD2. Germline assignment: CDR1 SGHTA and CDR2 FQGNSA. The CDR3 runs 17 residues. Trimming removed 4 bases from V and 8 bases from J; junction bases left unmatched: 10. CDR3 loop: CASSWRLAGGQTDEQFF. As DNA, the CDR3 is TGTGCCAGCAGCTGGAGACTAGCGGGAGGGCAAACCGATGAGCAGTTCTTC. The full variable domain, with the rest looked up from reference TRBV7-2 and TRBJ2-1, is GAGVSQSPSNKVTEKGKDVELRCDPISGHTALYWYRQSLGQGLEFLIYFQGNSAPDKSGLPSDRFSAERTGGSVSTLTIQRTQQEDSAVYLCASSWRLAGGQTDEQFFGPGTRLTVL.

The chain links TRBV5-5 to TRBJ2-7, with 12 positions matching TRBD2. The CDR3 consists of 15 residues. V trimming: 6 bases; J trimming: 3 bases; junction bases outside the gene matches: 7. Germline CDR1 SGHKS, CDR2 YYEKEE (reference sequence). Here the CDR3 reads CASTLGLAGIYEQYF. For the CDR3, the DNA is TGTGCCAGCACCCTGGGACTAGCGGGTATCTACGAGCAGTACTTC. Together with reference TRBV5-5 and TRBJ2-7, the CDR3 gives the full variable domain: DAGVTQSPTHLIKTRGQQVTLRCSPISGHKSVSWYQQVLGQGPQFIFQYYEKEERGRGNFPDRFSARQFPNYSSELNVNALLLGDSALYLCASTLGLAGIYEQYFGPGTRLTVT.

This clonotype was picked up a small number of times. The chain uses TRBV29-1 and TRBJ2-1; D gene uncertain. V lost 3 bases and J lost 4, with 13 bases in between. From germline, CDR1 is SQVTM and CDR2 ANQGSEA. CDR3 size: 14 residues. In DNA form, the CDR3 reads TGCAGCGTTGAGGGCGCCCCCCCATACAATGAGCAGTTCTTC. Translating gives CSVEGAPPYNEQFF.

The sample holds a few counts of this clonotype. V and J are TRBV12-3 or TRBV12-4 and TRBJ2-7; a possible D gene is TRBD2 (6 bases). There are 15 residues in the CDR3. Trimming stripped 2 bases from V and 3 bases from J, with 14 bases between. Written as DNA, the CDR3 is TGTGCCAGCAGTTTACAAAGCGGGTGGAGCTACGAGCAGTACTTC. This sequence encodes CASSLQSGWSYEQYF.

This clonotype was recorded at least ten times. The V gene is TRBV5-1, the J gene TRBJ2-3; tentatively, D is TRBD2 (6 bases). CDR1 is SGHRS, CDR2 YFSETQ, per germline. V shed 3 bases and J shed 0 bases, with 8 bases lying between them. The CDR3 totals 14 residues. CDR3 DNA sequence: TGCGCCAGCAGCTCCGGGACTAGCACAGATACGCAGTATTTT. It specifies CASSSGTSTDTQYF.

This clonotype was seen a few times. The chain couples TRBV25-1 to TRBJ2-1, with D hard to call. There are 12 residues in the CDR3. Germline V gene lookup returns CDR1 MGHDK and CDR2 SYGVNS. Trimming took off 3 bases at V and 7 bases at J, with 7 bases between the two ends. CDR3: CASSDFGNEQFF. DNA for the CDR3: TGTGCCAGCAGTGATTTCGGGAATGAGCAGTTCTTC.

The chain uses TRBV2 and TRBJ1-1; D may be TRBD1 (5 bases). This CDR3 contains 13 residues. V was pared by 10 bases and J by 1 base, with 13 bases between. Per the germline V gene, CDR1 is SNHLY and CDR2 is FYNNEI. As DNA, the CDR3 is TGTGCCACTCCGACAGATCAGAACACTGAAGCTTTCTTT. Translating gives CATPTDQNTEAFF.

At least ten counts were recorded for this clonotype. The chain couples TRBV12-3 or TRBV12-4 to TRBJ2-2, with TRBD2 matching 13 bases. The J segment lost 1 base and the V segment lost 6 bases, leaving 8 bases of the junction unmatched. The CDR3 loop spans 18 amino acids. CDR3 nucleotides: TGTGCCAGCAGACGAATCCGGACTAGCGGGAGGAACACCGGGGAGCTGTTTTTT. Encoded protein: CASRRIRTSGRNTGELFF.

CDR3 DNA: TGTGCCAGCAGAGACAGGGAATACTCCGGGGAGCTGTTTTTT. Amino acids: CASRDREYSGELFF. V and J are TRBV12-3 or TRBV12-4 and TRBJ2-2, with 7 bases that match TRBD1. The CDR3 sequence is 14 residues long. J was trimmed by 6 bases and V by 6 bases; bases with no gene match: 7.

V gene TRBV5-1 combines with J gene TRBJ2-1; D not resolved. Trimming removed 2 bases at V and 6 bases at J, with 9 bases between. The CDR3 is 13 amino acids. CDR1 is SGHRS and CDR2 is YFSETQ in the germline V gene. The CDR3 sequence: CASSLVISNEQFF. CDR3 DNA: TGCGCCAGCAGCTTAGTTATAAGCAATGAGCAGTTCTTC.

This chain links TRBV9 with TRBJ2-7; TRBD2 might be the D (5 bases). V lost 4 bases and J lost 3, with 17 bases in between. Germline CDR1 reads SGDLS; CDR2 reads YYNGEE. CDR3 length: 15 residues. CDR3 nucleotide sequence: TGTGCCAGCAGCCCAAGAGGGCTCAGCTTCTACGAGCAGTACTTC. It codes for CASSPRGLSFYEQYF.

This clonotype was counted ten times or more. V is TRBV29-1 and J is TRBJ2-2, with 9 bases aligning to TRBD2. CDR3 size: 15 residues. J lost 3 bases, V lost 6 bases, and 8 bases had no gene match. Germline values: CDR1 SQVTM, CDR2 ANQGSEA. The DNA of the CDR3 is TGCAGCGTCACGCGGGAGGGCCCGGACACCGGGGAGCTGTTTTTT. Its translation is CSVTREGPDTGELFF.

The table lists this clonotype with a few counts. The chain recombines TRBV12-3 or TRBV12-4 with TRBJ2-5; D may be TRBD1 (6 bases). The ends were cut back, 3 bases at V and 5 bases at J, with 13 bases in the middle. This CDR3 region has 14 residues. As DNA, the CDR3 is TGTGCCAGCAGTTTTACGACAGGAGTCGAGACCCAGTACTTC. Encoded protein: CASSFTTGVETQYF.

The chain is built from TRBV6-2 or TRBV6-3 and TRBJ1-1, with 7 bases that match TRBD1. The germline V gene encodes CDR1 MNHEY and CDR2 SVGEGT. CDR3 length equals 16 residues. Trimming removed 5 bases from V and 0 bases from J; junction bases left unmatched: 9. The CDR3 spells CASSRGGKALNTEAFF. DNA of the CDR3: TGTGCCAGCAGTCGAGGGGGCAAAGCCCTGAACACTGAAGCTTTCTTT.

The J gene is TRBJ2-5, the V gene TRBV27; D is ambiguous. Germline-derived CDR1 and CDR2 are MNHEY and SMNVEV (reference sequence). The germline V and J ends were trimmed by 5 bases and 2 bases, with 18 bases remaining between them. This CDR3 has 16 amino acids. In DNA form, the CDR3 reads TGTGCCAGCAGTGCGCTAGGAGTTGGTGTGCAAGAGACCCAGTACTTC. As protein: CASSALGVGVQETQYF.

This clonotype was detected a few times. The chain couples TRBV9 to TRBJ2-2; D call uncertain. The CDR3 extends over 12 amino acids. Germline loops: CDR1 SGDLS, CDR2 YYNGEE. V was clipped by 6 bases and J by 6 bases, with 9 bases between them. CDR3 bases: TGTGCCAGCATGGGCATCCCCGGGGAGCTGTTTTTT. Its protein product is CASMGIPGELFF.

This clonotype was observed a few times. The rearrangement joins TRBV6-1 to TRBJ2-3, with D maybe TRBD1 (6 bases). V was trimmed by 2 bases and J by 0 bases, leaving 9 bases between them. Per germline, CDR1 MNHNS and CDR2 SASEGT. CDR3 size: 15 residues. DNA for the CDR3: TGTGCCAGCAGTGAATCTACAGGGAGCACAGATACGCAGTATTTT. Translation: CASSESTGSTDTQYF.

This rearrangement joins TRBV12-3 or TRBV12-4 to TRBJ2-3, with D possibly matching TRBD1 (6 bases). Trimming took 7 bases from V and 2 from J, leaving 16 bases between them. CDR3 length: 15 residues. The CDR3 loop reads CASTQDRDITDTQYF. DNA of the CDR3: TGTGCCAGCACCCAGGACAGAGACATCACAGATACGCAGTATTTT.

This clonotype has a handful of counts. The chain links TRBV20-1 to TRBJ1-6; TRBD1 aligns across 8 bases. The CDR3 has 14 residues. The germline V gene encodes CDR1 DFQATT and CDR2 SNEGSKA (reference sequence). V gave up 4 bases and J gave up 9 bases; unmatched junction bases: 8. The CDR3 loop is CSAKYRGIPSPLHF. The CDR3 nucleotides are TGCAGTGCTAAATACAGGGGGATTCCTTCACCCCTCCACTTT.

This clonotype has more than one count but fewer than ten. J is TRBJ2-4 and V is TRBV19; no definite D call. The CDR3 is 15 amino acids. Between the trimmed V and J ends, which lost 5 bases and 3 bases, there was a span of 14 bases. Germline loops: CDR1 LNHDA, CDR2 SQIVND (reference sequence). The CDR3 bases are TGTGCCAGTAGTCCCGATGGGTTGGACAAAAACATTCAGTACTTC. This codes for CASSPDGLDKNIQYF.

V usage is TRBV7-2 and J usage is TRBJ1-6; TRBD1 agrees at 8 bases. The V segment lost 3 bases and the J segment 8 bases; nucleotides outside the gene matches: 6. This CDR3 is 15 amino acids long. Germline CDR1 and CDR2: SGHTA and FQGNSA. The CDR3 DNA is TGTGCCAGCAGCTTGTTAGGACAGGGCTATTCACCCCTCCACTTT. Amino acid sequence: CASSLLGQGYSPLHF.

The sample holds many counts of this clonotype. CDR3 region: CSALSGTNTGELFF. The CDR3 DNA sequence: TGCAGCGCCCTTTCGGGGACGAACACCGGGGAGCTGTTTTTT. The V gene is TRBV29-1, the J gene TRBJ2-2; a weak D match, TRBD2 (5 bases). The CDR3 has 14 residues. V was trimmed by 7 bases and J by 0 bases, leaving 12 bases between them. Germline V gene lookup returns CDR1 SQVTM and CDR2 ANQGSEA.

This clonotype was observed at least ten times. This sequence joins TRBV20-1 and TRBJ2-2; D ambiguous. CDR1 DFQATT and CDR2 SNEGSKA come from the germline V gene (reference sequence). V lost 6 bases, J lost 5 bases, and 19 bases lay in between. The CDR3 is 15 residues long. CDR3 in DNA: TGCAGTGCATTCGAGGCTAGTCGTCCTACCGGGGAGCTGTTTTTT. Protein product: CSAFEASRPTGELFF.

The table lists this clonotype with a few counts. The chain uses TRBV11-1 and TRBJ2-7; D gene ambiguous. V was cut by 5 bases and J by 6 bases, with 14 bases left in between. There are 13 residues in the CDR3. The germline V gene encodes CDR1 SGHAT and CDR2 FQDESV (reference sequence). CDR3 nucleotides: TGTGCCAGCAGCCTACCGGACGGGCTCGAGCAGTACTTC. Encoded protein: CASSLPDGLEQYF.